This T cell receptor (beta chain) is from a study of blood T cell repertoires in COVID-19. Study-level information: There were acute and convalescent COVID-19 samples, and they came from the United States, Italy and Spain.

Original data processing: The assay estimated nucleated cells by amplifying reference gene primers. Here immunoSEQ multiplex PCR was the method, and the copy in TCRdb shows in-frame clones only, minus some. The V and J calls and the clone size are those of that table, but D and trimming were determined from the DNA. The sample holds some 290,000 clones, roughly 91% seen once. The TCR originated in a woman between 25 and 40 years old who had recovered from COVID-19. Sequencing input: PBMCs or T cells enriched from blood (not recorded which).

CDR3 region: CASSFFLAGYEQYF. CDR3 DNA sequence: TGTGCCAGCAGTTTTTTCCTAGCGGGCTACGAGCAGTACTTC. The chain joins TRBV27 to TRBJ2-7, with 8 nucleotides matching TRBD2. Germline CDR1 and CDR2: MNHEY and SMNVEV (reference sequence). After removal of 3 bases from V and 3 bases from J, the junction contained 4 bases not matched to a gene. The CDR3 contains 14 residues.